Here is one T cell receptor (beta chain) with its context. The CDR3 is 13 amino acids. Trimming stripped 6 bases from V and 7 bases from J, with 15 bases between. Germline-derived CDR1 and CDR2 are LNHDA and SQIVND (reference sequence). The source of the sample is a study of blood T cell repertoires in COVID-19. About the study: Donors in the United States, Italy and Spain gave samples during acute or convalescent COVID-19. T cells, B-cell-depleted T cells, or PBMCs provided the cDNA or gDNA that served as material.

Some clones are missing from TCRdb's copy, which holds only in-frame ones; the method was immunoSEQ multiplex PCR. In the table there are about 160,000 clones, 77% of which are singletons. The sequenced sample consisted of peripheral blood. The V call is TRBV19, the J call TRBJ1-2, with D maybe TRBD1 (6 bases). This clonotype originated in an older man with acute or convalescent COVID-19. CDR3 coding DNA: TGTGCCAGTAGGATCGACAGGACGGGTGGCTACACCTTC. Translating gives CASRIDRTGGYTF.